This TCR beta chain was sequenced during a study of T cell changes during pregnancy in multiple sclerosis. Assay used: immunoSEQ multiplex PCR; TCRdb lists only in-frame clones, some missing. Of some 40,000 clones in the sample, approximately 90% were seen once. V gave up 2 bases and J gave up 6 bases, with 14 bases separating them. Per germline, CDR1 SGHTA and CDR2 FQGNSA. This CDR3 has 15 residues. The TCR originated in a female donor with multiple sclerosis, enrolled in a pregnancy study. The chain joins TRBV7-2 to TRBJ1-5; tentative D call: TRBD1 (6 bases). The starting material was CD4+ T cells from peripheral blood mononuclear cells, obtained in the third trimester of pregnancy. The CDR3, as DNA: TGTGCCAGCAGCTTATCGGTGGGGGCAGTTCAGCCCCAGCATTTT. Its translation is CASSLSVGAVQPQHF.